The rows below give T cell receptor beta chains drawn from one sample of a study of regulatory T cells in long-lasting Graves disease. TCRdb recomputed calls from the multiplex PCR reads with MiXCR, one row per CDR3 protein. The top ten hold over 25% of the sample, which has a few hundred thousand distinct CDR3 sequences, roughly a quarter seen once. The sequencing here drew on peripheral blood mononuclear cells (PBMCs), taken when the disease was refractory, from a patient treated with antithyroid drugs. Receptors were obtained from a female donor with Graves disease. Both conserved end residues are part of each CDR3. The D gene is left open where the match is weak. Expanded clones get a size class; other rows say once, few or many, or leave the size out.

clone size: -
D gene: TRBD2
V gene: TRBV7-2
J gene: TRBJ2-1
CDR3 protein: CASSTTSGRAYNEQFF
CDR3 DNA: TGTGCCAGCAGCACTACTAGCGGGAGGGCGTACAATGAGCAGTTCTTC

clone size: many
D gene: -
V gene: TRBV5-1
J gene: TRBJ2-7
CDR3 protein: CASSLEVGRMQEQYF
CDR3 DNA: TGCGCCAGCAGCTTGGAAGTCGGGAGAATGCAAGAGCAGTACTTC

clone size: -
D gene: TRBD2
V gene: TRBV6-2/TRBV6-3
J gene: TRBJ2-1
CDR3 protein: CASRPGLANYYNEQFF
CDR3 DNA: TGTGCCAGCAGGCCGGGACTAGCGAACTACTACAATGAGCAGTTCTTC

clone size: many
D gene: -
V gene: TRBV3-1
J gene: TRBJ1-6
CDR3 protein: CASSQDQGLNSPLHF
CDR3 DNA: TGTGCCAGCAGCCAAGATCAGGGACTGAATTCACCCCTCCACTTT

clone size: many
D gene: TRBD1
V gene: TRBV20-1
J gene: TRBJ2-7
CDR3 protein: CSAPNSGTGPYEQYF
CDR3 DNA: TGCAGTGCTCCTAATTCCGGGACAGGACCCTACGAGCAGTACTTC

clone size: few
D gene: TRBD1
V gene: TRBV7-8
J gene: TRBJ1-1
CDR3 protein: CASSLVSGTGAITEAFF
CDR3 DNA: TGTGCCAGCAGCTTAGTCTCCGGGACAGGGGCGATCACTGAAGCTTTCTTT

clone size: -
D gene: -
V gene: TRBV18
J gene: TRBJ1-2
CDR3 protein: CASSPAGTGSYGYTF
CDR3 DNA: TGTGCCAGCTCACCAGCTGGGACGGGCTCCTATGGCTACACCTTC

clone size: -
D gene: -
V gene: TRBV7-9
J gene: TRBJ1-1
CDR3 protein: CASSLNQGSTEAFF
CDR3 DNA: TGTGCCAGCAGCCTGAATCAGGGGAGCACTGAAGCTTTCTTT

clone size: many
D gene: TRBD1
V gene: TRBV24-1
J gene: TRBJ2-7
CDR3 protein: CATSDSGTGNSYEQYF
CDR3 DNA: TGTGCCACCAGTGATTCCGGGACAGGGAATAGTTACGAGCAGTACTTC

clone size: few
D gene: TRBD1
V gene: TRBV5-1
J gene: TRBJ2-7
CDR3 protein: CASSTGTGGRTSYEQYF
CDR3 DNA: TGCGCCAGCAGTACCGGTACAGGGGGACGCACCTCCTACGAGCAGTACTTC

clone size: -
D gene: -
V gene: TRBV19
J gene: TRBJ2-1
CDR3 protein: CASSIGFDYNEQFF
CDR3 DNA: TGTGCCAGTAGTATAGGTTTCGATTACAATGAGCAGTTCTTC

clone size: -
D gene: TRBD2
V gene: TRBV13
J gene: TRBJ2-7
CDR3 protein: CASSPARGGFEQYF
CDR3 DNA: TGTGCCAGCAGCCCGGCGCGGGGGGGGTTCGAGCAGTACTTC

clone size: -
D gene: -
V gene: TRBV14
J gene: TRBJ1-4
CDR3 protein: CASSQDFTGFNEKLFF
CDR3 DNA: TGTGCCAGCAGCCAAGATTTCACGGGGTTTAATGAAAAACTGTTTTTT

clone size: many
D gene: -
V gene: TRBV11-2
J gene: TRBJ2-2
CDR3 protein: CASSRAGSSVTGELFF
CDR3 DNA: TGTGCCAGCAGCCGCGCTGGGAGTTCGGTCACCGGGGAGCTGTTTTTT

clone size: few
D gene: -
V gene: TRBV20-1
J gene: TRBJ2-6
CDR3 protein: CSARDPRRGANVLTF
CDR3 DNA: TGCAGTGCTAGAGATCCCAGGCGTGGGGCCAACGTCCTGACTTTC

clone size: few
D gene: -
V gene: TRBV7-2
J gene: TRBJ2-2
CDR3 protein: CASSPVTGGTGELFF
CDR3 DNA: TGTGCCAGCAGCCCCGTAACGGGCGGCACCGGGGAGCTGTTTTTT

clone size: many
D gene: TRBD1
V gene: TRBV28
J gene: TRBJ1-2
CDR3 protein: CATWDRDRIRYTF
CDR3 DNA: TGTGCCACGTGGGACAGGGACAGAATTCGCTACACCTTC

clone size: -
D gene: -
V gene: TRBV5-1
J gene: TRBJ2-7
CDR3 protein: CASSQDFSSPYEQYF
CDR3 DNA: TGCGCCAGCAGCCAGGACTTCTCGAGCCCCTACGAGCAGTACTTC

clone size: -
D gene: -
V gene: TRBV30
J gene: TRBJ1-3
CDR3 protein: CAWKTGFGGNTIYF
CDR3 DNA: TGTGCCTGGAAAACCGGGTTCGGAGGAAACACCATATATTTT

clone size: many
D gene: -
V gene: TRBV28
J gene: TRBJ1-5
CDR3 protein: CASANSQPQHF
CDR3 DNA: TGTGCCAGCGCCAATTCTCAGCCCCAGCATTTT

clone size: many
D gene: -
V gene: TRBV11-2
J gene: TRBJ1-5
CDR3 protein: CASSLEGLGNQPQHF
CDR3 DNA: TGTGCCAGCAGCTTAGAGGGCTTAGGCAATCAGCCCCAGCATTTT

clone size: few
D gene: -
V gene: TRBV28
J gene: TRBJ2-7
CDR3 protein: CASSPASEQYF
CDR3 DNA: TGTGCCAGCAGTCCCGCGAGCGAGCAGTACTTC

clone size: many
D gene: -
V gene: TRBV6-1
J gene: TRBJ1-2
CDR3 protein: CASSEALRAGTKYGYTF
CDR3 DNA: TGTGCCAGCAGTGAAGCGCTTAGGGCAGGAACGAAATATGGCTACACCTTC

clone size: few
D gene: -
V gene: TRBV3-1
J gene: TRBJ1-1
CDR3 protein: CASSQDHRTEAFF
CDR3 DNA: TGTGCCAGCAGCCAAGATCATCGCACTGAAGCTTTCTTT

clone size: few
D gene: -
V gene: TRBV7-9
J gene: TRBJ1-5
CDR3 protein: CASSLGPQGRNQPQHF
CDR3 DNA: TGTGCCAGCAGCTTAGGCCCCCAGGGAAGAAATCAGCCCCAGCATTTT

clone size: -
D gene: -
V gene: TRBV19
J gene: TRBJ2-5
CDR3 protein: CASSIQAGETQYF
CDR3 DNA: TGTGCCAGTAGTATACAGGCCGGAGAGACCCAGTACTTC

clone size: -
D gene: -
V gene: TRBV20-1
J gene: TRBJ1-3
CDR3 protein: CSARDTAEHTIYF
CDR3 DNA: TGCAGTGCTCGCGACACCGCCGAGCACACCATATATTTT